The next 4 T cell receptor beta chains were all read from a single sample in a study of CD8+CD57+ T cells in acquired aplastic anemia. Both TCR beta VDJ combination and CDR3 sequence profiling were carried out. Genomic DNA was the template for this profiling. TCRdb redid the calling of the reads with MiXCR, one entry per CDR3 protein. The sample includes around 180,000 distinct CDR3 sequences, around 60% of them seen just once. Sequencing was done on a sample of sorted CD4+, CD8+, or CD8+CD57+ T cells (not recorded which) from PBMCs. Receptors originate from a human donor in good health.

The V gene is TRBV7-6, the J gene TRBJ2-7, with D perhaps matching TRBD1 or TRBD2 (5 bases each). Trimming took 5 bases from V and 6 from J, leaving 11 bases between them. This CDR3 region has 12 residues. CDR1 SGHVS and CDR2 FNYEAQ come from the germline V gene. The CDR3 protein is CASSGSGGEQYF. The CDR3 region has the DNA TGTGCCAGCAGCGGTAGTGGGGGCGAGCAGTACTTC.

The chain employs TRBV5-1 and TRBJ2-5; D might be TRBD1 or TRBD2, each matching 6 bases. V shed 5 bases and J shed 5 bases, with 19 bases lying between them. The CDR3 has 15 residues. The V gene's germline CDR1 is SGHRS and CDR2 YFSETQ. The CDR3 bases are TGCGCCAGCAGTCCCGGGGGCGGATTGGAGGAGACCCAGTACTTC. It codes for CASSPGGGLEETQYF. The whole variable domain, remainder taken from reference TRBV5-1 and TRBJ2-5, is KAGVTQTPRYLIKTRGQQVTLSCSPISGHRSVSWYQQTPGQGLQFLFEYFSETQRNKGNFPGRFSGRQFSNSRSEMNVSTLELGDSALYLCASSPGGGLEETQYFGPGTRLLVL.

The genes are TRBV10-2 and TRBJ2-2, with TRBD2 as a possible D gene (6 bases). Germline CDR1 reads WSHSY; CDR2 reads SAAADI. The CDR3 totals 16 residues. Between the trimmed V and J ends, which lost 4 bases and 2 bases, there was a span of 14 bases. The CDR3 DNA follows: TGCGCCAGCAGTGCGGCCTCGGGACTTAACACCGGGGAGCTGTTTTTT. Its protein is CASSAASGLNTGELFF.

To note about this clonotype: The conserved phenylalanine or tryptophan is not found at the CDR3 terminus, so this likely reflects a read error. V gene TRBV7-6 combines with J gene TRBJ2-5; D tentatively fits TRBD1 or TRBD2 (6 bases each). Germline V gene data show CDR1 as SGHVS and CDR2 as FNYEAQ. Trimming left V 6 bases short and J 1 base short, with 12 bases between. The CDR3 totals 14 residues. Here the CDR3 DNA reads TGTGCCAGCAGAGGAAGGGGGGCCCAAGAGACCCAGTACTCC. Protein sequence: CASRGRGAQETQYS.